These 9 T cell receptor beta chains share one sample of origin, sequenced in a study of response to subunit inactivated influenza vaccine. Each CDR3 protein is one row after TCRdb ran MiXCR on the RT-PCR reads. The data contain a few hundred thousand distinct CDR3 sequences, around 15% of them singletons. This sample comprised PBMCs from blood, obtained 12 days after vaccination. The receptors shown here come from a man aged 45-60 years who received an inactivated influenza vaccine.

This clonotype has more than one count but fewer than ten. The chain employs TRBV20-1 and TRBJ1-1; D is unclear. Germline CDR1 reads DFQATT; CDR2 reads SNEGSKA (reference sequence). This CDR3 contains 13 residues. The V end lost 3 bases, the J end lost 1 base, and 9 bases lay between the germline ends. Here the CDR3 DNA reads TGCAGTGCTAGCTGGGTAAGGAACACTGAAGCTTTCTTT. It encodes CSASWVRNTEAFF.

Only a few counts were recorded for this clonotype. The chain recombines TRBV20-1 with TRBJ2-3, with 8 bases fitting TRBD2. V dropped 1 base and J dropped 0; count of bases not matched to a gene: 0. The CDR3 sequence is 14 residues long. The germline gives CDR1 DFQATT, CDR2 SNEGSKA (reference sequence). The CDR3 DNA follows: TGCAGTGCTAGAGTAGCGGGGAGCACAGATACGCAGTATTTT. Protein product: CSARVAGSTDTQYF.

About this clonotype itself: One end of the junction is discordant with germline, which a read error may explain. The CDR3 is CASSHAFTSLRSSYNEQSF. The CDR3 DNA reads as TGCGCCAGCAGCCATGCCTTTACGAGCCTTAGGAGCTCCTACAATGAGCAGTCCTTC. The chain links TRBV4-1 to TRBJ2-1; D is unclear. This CDR3 is built from 19 residues. CDR1 is MGHRA and CDR2 is YSYEKL in the germline V gene.

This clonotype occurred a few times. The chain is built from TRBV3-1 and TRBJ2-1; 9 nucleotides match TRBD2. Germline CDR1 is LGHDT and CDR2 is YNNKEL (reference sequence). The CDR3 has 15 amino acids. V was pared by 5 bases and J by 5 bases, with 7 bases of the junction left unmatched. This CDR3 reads CASSKGLAGNNEQFF. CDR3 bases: TGTGCCAGCAGCAAGGGACTAGCAGGGAACAATGAGCAGTTCTTC.

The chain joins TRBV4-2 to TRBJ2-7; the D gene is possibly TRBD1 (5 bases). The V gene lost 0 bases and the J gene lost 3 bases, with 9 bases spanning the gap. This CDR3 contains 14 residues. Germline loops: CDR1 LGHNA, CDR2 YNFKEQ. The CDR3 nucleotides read TGTGCCAGCAGCCAAGAACAGGATCTCTACGAGCAGTACTTC. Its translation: CASSQEQDLYEQYF.

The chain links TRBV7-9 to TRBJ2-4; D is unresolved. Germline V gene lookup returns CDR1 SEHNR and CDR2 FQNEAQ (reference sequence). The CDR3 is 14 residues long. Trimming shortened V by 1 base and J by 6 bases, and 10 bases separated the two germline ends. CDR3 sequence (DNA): TGTGCCAGCAGCTTAGACCTCAGCCCAAACATTCAGTACTTC. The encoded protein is CASSLDLSPNIQYF.

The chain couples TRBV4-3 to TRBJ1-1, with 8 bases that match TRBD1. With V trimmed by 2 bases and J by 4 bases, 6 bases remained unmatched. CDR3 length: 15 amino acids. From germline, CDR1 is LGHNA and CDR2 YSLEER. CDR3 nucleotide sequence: TGCGCCAGCAGCCAATTCTTACAGGGGGGCACTGAAGCTTTCTTT. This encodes CASSQFLQGGTEAFF.

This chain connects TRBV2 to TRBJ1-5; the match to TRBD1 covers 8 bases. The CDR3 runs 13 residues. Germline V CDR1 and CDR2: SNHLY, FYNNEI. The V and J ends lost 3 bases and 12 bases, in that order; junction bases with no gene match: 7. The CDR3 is CASSEDRAGVQHF. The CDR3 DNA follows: TGTGCCAGCAGTGAGGACAGGGCTGGAGTCCAGCATTTT.

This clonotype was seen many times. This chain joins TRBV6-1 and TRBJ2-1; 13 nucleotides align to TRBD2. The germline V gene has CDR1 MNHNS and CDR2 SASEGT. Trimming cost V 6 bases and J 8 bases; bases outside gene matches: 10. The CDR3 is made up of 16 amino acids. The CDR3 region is CASRLGLAGVVDEQFF. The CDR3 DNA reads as TGTGCCAGCAGACTTGGACTAGCGGGAGTAGTGGATGAGCAGTTCTTC.